This TCR beta chain was sequenced during a study of cytotoxic CD8 clonotypes in ibrutinib-treated CLL. On the study more broadly: After median roughly 68 months, roughly 15 stayed in remission, approximately twelve progressed; responses around 24 partial, 2 complete. Findings and limits, study-wide: Stable or contracted on treatment, public clonotypes were also uncommon.

TCR beta libraries used roughly 1.8 micrograms of DNA from cryopreserved PBMCs. The germline V gene encodes CDR1 SGDLS and CDR2 YYNGEE. The CDR3 is 12 amino acids. The ends were cut back, 1 base at V and 5 bases at J, with 4 bases in the middle. With respect to this clone: Its target is unknown.

The assay was immunoSEQ multiplex PCR, and TCRdb's table has in-frame clones only and misses some. The table includes about 120,000 clones, approximately 56% detected once. The sequencing here drew on PBMCs, taken after 24 months of ibrutinib treatment. This receptor was taken from a human donor with chronic lymphocytic leukemia. The chain is built from TRBV9 and TRBJ2-1; D unresolved. CDR3 sequence: CASSVFNNEQFF. CDR3 DNA sequence: TGTGCCAGCAGCGTATTCAACAATGAGCAGTTCTTC.